The clone carrying this TCR beta chain appeared a few times. Its antigen is not identified. The data originate from a study of CD8+ T cells in alopecia areata. General observations from the study: While patients received tofacitinib, many expanded lesional clones remained present in scalp and blood. Tofacitinib significantly decreased scalp clonality and expanded CD8+ clones among top 100.

This CDR3 region has 13 residues. Germline assignment: CDR1 GTSNPN and CDR2 SVGIG (reference sequence). V was pared by 0 bases and J by 6 bases, with 10 bases between. Sample treatment: oral pan-JAK inhibitor, 5-10 mg twice daily. Sequencing relied on a cDNA template that was reverse transcribed from extracted RNA. TCRdb's table, derived via immunoSEQ multiplex PCR, lists solely in-frame clones and lacks some. The sample has around 140,000 clones, around 50% seen once. This TCR derives from a human donor with alopecia areata. J is TRBJ2-3 and V is TRBV30; D is unresolved. The sequencing used CD8+ T cells sorted from blood, collected at week 4, from a patient treated with tofacitinib. The CDR3 nucleotides read TGTGCCTGGAGTGTTTTCTCCCGGGATACGCAGTATTTT. Protein: CAWSVFSRDTQYF.